The 22 T cell receptor beta chains below were found in one sample sequenced in a study of regulatory T cells in long-lasting Graves disease. In building TCR beta libraries, iRepertoire HTBI primers were used together with Arm-PCR of CDR3 regions. One entry per CDR3 protein, called by TCRdb with MiXCR from the multiplex PCR reads. The sample yields some 350,000 distinct CDR3 sequences, 15% to 20% seen once. Time point reported: newly diagnosed GD, antithyroid drugs for less than 3 months. Scientists built the TCR library using RNA that was extracted from PBMCs. The sample was also linked to a second study, of T cells in Graves' hyperthyroidism and ophthalmopathy.

Material: peripheral blood mononuclear cells (PBMCs), obtained at new diagnosis, from a patient treated with antithyroid drugs. The receptors stem from a woman in her late teens or twenties with Graves disease.

This sequence joins TRBV19 and TRBJ2-1, with D unclear. The CDR3 is 13 amino acids. Germline loops: CDR1 LNHDA, CDR2 SQIVND (reference sequence). The V and J ends lost 9 bases and 9 bases respectively, with 18 bases between them. DNA for the CDR3: TGTGCCAGCTCGAAAGTTCTCCGTAGTGAGCAGTTCTTC. This sequence encodes CASSKVLRSEQFF.

The chain joins TRBV7-8 to TRBJ1-3, with 8 bases lining up with TRBD1. Germline V gene data show CDR1 as SGHVS and CDR2 as FQNEAQ. The CDR3 runs to 17 residues. The junction had 13 bases not matched to a gene; V was cut back by 5 bases and J by 4 bases. Written as DNA, the CDR3 is TGTGCCAGCAGCCCCCTCGCTTCGACAGGGGTCGGAAACACCATATATTTT. As protein: CASSPLASTGVGNTIYF.

This clonotype was recorded a few times. The CDR3 sequence is CASSDRAFTGANVLTF. The CDR3 nucleotides are TGTGCCAGCAGTGACAGGGCCTTTACTGGGGCCAACGTCCTGACTTTC. The gene calls are TRBV6-4 and TRBJ2-6; D unresolved. V lost 2 bases and J 2 bases, leaving 10 bases between the germline ends. The CDR3 has 16 residues. The germline V gene has CDR1 MRHNA and CDR2 SNTAGT.

This clonotype was counted ten times or more. V gene TRBV5-4 combines with J gene TRBJ2-7; D is unresolved. With 0 bases removed from V and 0 bases from J, the gap between germline ends came to 13 bases. The CDR3 sequence is 16 residues long. Germline CDR1 SGHNT, CDR2 YYREEE (reference sequence). The CDR3, as DNA: TGTGCCAGCAGCTTGGGGTTCCGGACGAGCTCCTACGAGCAGTACTTC. This codes for CASSLGFRTSSYEQYF. Combining the CDR3 with reference TRBV5-4 and TRBJ2-7 gives the whole variable domain ETGVTQSPTHLIKTRGQQVTLRCSSQSGHNTVSWYQQALGQGPQFIFQYYREEENGRGNFPPRFSGLQFPNYSSELNVNALELDDSALYLCASSLGFRTSSYEQYFGPGTRLTVT.

Ten or more counts support this clonotype. The chain uses TRBV7-3 and TRBJ2-5, with a tentative D call TRBD2 (5 bases). Trimming removed 0 bases at V and 5 bases at J, with 16 bases between. The CDR3 consists of 16 residues. Germline CDR1 and CDR2: SGHTA and FQGTGA. The CDR3 DNA reads TGTGCCAGCAGCTTAACAGCTCTCGAGGGCAGGGAGACCCAGTACTTC. Its protein product is CASSLTALEGRETQYF.

This clonotype occurred a few times. V gene TRBV6-1 combines with J gene TRBJ2-7; D may be TRBD1 or TRBD2 (5 bases each). The germline V gene encodes CDR1 MNHNS and CDR2 SASEGT. The CDR3 runs 16 residues. The germline V and J ends were trimmed by 6 bases and 6 bases, with 24 bases remaining between them. CDR3 sequence reads: CASSPLVGRRGVEQYF. DNA for the CDR3: TGTGCCAGCAGCCCACTGGTGGGGCGGAGAGGGGTCGAGCAGTACTTC.

This clonotype was seen more than once but under ten times. The chain joins TRBV29-1 to TRBJ1-2, with a possible D match to TRBD1 (5 bases). Trimming cost V 7 bases and J 0 bases, with 12 bases left between them. CDR3 length equals 13 residues. CDR1 is SQVTM, CDR2 ANQGSEA, per germline. The CDR3 DNA reads as TGCAGCGCCCGGGACGGCCCTAACTATGGCTACACCTTC. Translating gives CSARDGPNYGYTF. The whole variable domain, remainder taken from reference TRBV29-1 and TRBJ1-2, is SAVISQKPSRDICQRGTSLTIQCQVDSQVTMMFWYRQQPGQSLTLIATANQGSEATYESGFVIDKFPISRPNLTFSTLTVSNMSPEDSSIYLCSARDGPNYGYTFGSGTRLTVV.

The sample holds a few counts of this clonotype. The chain has TRBV7-2 and TRBJ2-2, with D uncertain. The CDR3 spans 14 residues. The germline CDR1 and CDR2 sequences are SGHTA and FQGNSA. V was clipped by 6 bases and J by 4 bases, with 12 bases between them. CDR3 sequence (DNA): TGTGCCAGCAGACCCCCCTGGAGCACCGGGGAGCTGTTTTTT. Amino acids: CASRPPWSTGELFF.

Details on this clonotype: With a far larger clone one base away, a read error is the likely cause. This chain links TRBV11-1 with TRBJ2-1, with unresolved D. Trimming pared 6 bases from V and 6 bases from J, leaving 3 bases between. The CDR3 runs 10 residues. CDR1 SGHAT and CDR2 FQDESV come from the germline V gene (reference sequence). DNA of the CDR3: TGTGCCAGCAGAGGCAATGAGCAGTTCTTC. It is translated as CASRGNEQFF. Full variable domain (rest looked up from reference TRBV11-1 and TRBJ2-1): EAEVAQSPRYKITEKSQAVAFWCDPISGHATLYWYRQILGQGPELLVQFQDESVVDDSQLPKDRFSAERLKGVDSTLKIQPAELGDSAMYLCASRGNEQFFGPGTRLTVL.

This clonotype was detected ten times or more. V and J are TRBV19 and TRBJ1-1, with 7 bases identical to TRBD1. V was pared by 6 bases and J by 3 bases, with 13 bases of the junction left unmatched. Per germline, CDR1 LNHDA and CDR2 SQIVND (reference sequence). The CDR3 extends over 16 amino acids. The CDR3 is CASRRQGFVEDTEAFF. The CDR3 coding sequence is TGTGCCAGTAGGAGACAGGGTTTCGTTGAGGACACTGAAGCTTTCTTT.

There are a few counts of this clonotype. The chain employs TRBV4-1 and TRBJ1-5; D is unclear. The length of the CDR3 is 16 residues. Deletions cut 1 base from V and 5 bases from J, with 15 bases between. From germline, CDR1 is MGHRA and CDR2 YSYEKL. The CDR3 nucleotides are TGCGCCAGCAGCCAAGTAGGCGAGACGGTGGATCAGCCCCAGCATTTT. As protein: CASSQVGETVDQPQHF.

A word on this clonotype: A read error is possible here, since a much larger clone lies one base away. This chain joins TRBV7-9 and TRBJ2-7, with 10 bases aligning to TRBD1. The germline gives CDR1 SEHNR, CDR2 FQNEAQ (reference sequence). The CDR3 spans 16 residues. DNA of the CDR3: TGTGCCAGCAGCTTAGGACAGGGACAGGGGACATACGAGCGGTACTTC. Protein product: CASSLGQGQGTYERYF.

V and J are TRBV11-3 and TRBJ2-1, with a tentative D call TRBD2 (7 bases). The CDR3 is 14 amino acids. Trimming removed 1 base at V and 10 bases at J, with 14 bases between. Germline lookup yields CDR1 SGHNT and CDR2 YENEEA. The CDR3 sequence: CASSLVAGAGEQFF. In nucleotides, the CDR3 is TGTGCCAGCAGCTTAGTCGCGGGGGCGGGGGAGCAGTTCTTC.

CDR3 coding DNA: TGTGCCAGCAGCGTAGAATGGACAGGACCAGATACGCAGTATTTT. This translates into CASSVEWTGPDTQYF. The chain links TRBV9 to TRBJ2-3; 7 nucleotides line up with TRBD1. The CDR3 runs 15 residues. Trimming cost V 0 bases and J 4 bases; bases outside gene matches: 5. Looked up from germline, CDR1 is SGDLS and CDR2 is YYNGEE.

CDR3 residues: CASSPGAGPFYEQYF. For the CDR3, the DNA is TGTGCCAGCAGCCCCGGGGCGGGTCCTTTTTACGAGCAGTACTTC. This chain links TRBV6-1 with TRBJ2-7; D may correspond to TRBD1 or TRBD2 (5 bases each). The CDR3 covers 15 residues. Deletions cut 6 bases from V and 4 bases from J, with 19 bases between. CDR1 and CDR2 (germline): MNHNS, SASEGT.

This clonotype was recorded many times. This chain uses TRBV15 with TRBJ2-3, with TRBD2 as a possible D gene (6 bases). The CDR3 runs to 16 residues. The V gene lost 4 bases and the J gene lost 1 base, with 15 bases spanning the gap. CDR1 LNHNV and CDR2 YYDKDF come from the germline V gene (reference sequence). This chain's CDR3 is CATSKGPGEGTDTQYF. The CDR3 bases are TGTGCCACCAGCAAGGGACCCGGGGAGGGCACAGATACGCAGTATTTT. Supplemented by reference TRBV15 and TRBJ2-3, the full variable domain reads DAMVIQNPRYQVTQFGKPVTLSCSQTLNHNVMYWYQQKSSQAPKLLFHYYDKDFNNEADTPDNFQSRRPNTSFCFLDIRSPGLGDTAMYLCATSKGPGEGTDTQYFGPGTRLTVL.

This clonotype was seen repeatedly, ten times or more. The genes are TRBV11-3 and TRBJ1-1; maybe TRBD1 (5 bases). The CDR3 totals 13 residues. V was trimmed by 4 bases and J by 5 bases, leaving 11 bases between them. Germline-derived CDR1 and CDR2 are SGHNT and YENEEA. The CDR3 nucleotides are TGTGCCAGCAGCTCAGGGAAGCGGACTGAAGCTTTCTTT. This sequence encodes CASSSGKRTEAFF.

About this clonotype itself: Possible read error: a much larger clone is one base away. The chain couples TRBV5-1 to TRBJ1-5; D unclear. The CDR3 extends over 13 amino acids. Germline assignment: CDR1 SGHRS and CDR2 YFSETQ. In DNA, the CDR3 is TGCGCCAGCCGAGAGAACGGCAATCAGCCCCTGCATTTT. It translates to CASRENGNQPLHF.

The table lists this clonotype with a few counts. This chain connects TRBV6-1 to TRBJ1-4, with D unresolved. This CDR3 is 13 amino acids long. The germline V gene encodes CDR1 MNHNS and CDR2 SASEGT. The germline V and J ends were trimmed by 6 bases and 10 bases, with 15 bases remaining between them. Written as DNA, the CDR3 is TGTGCCAGCAGCCCCGACCTTTTCGGAAAACTGTTTTTT. This codes for CASSPDLFGKLFF.

This clonotype showed up many times. The junction and the germline gene differ at one end; a read error may be behind it. The chain uses TRBV20-1 and TRBJ1-5; 10 bases agree with TRBD1. There are 14 residues in the CDR3. CDR1 is DFQATT, CDR2 SNEGSKA, per germline (reference sequence). The CDR3 nucleotides are TGCAGTGCTGGGACAGGGGTTAGCTATCAGCCCCAGCATTTT. It translates to CSAGTGVSYQPQHF.

The rearrangement joins TRBV4-1 to TRBJ1-5; TRBD1 matches at 9 bases. The CDR3 has 16 amino acids. CDR1 is MGHRA, CDR2 YSYEKL, per germline. The junction had 6 bases not matched to a gene; V was cut back by 1 base and J by 5 bases. CDR3: CASSQGWGQGHQPQHF. The CDR3 DNA reads TGCGCCAGCAGCCAAGGGTGGGGACAGGGTCATCAGCCCCAGCATTTT.

There are many counts of this clonotype. One junction end does not reproduce the germline sequence, and a read error may be involved. V and J are TRBV13 and TRBJ2-4, with 8 bases matching TRBD1. The length of the CDR3 is 13 residues. Germline CDR1 reads PRHDT; CDR2 reads FYEKMQ (reference sequence). As DNA, the CDR3 is TGTGCCAGCAGCTTAGGGTTGGGACAGGTGGTAACCTTC. Residues: CASSLGLGQVVTF. The complete variable domain, with remaining parts taken from reference TRBV13 and TRBJ2-4, reads AAGVIQSPRHLIKEKRETATLKCYPIPRHDTVYWYQQGPGQDPQFLISFYEKMQSDKGSIPDRFSAQQFSDYHSELNMSSLELGDSALYFCASSLGLGQVVTFGAGTRLSVL.